A selection of T cell receptor beta chains follows, all from one sample in a study of a mutant IDH1 vaccine in newly diagnosed glioma. Profiling relied on immunoSEQ multiplex PCR, and the TCRdb table lists in-frame clones only, not all of them. The data show over 80,000 clones, about 90% seen once. Here the sequenced sample was PBMCs, taken from a glioma patient treated with radiotherapy, temozolomide or both. The source of these receptors is a woman in her forties or fifties with glioma. The conserved cysteine and the conserved F or W are not part of the CDR3 here.

v_call: TRBV10-3
cdr3_length: 10
cdr3_aa: ATRQGADTQY

v_call: TRBV18
cdr3_length: 11
cdr3_aa: ASSPQGYNEQF

v_call: TRBV6-1
cdr3_length: 11
cdr3_aa: ASSESRPGELF

v_call: TRBV5-4
cdr3_length: 12
cdr3_aa: ASSPRGAPGEQF

v_call: TRBV4-3
cdr3_length: 10
cdr3_aa: ASSQDNYGYT

v_call: TRBV27
cdr3_length: 12
cdr3_aa: ASSLSITGYEQY

v_call: TRBV28
cdr3_length: 13
cdr3_aa: ASSFAGGDPIDQY

v_call: TRBV9
cdr3_length: 13
cdr3_aa: ASSVEGDLTDTQY

v_call: TRBV5-1
cdr3_length: 11
cdr3_aa: ASSLVQKETQY

v_call: TRBV5-1
cdr3_length: 11
cdr3_aa: ASSRTGTYEQY

v_call: TRBV28
cdr3_length: 12
cdr3_aa: ASSPQGEWRPQH

v_call: TRBV15
cdr3_length: 10
cdr3_aa: ATSVPSGKQF

v_call: TRBV11-2
cdr3_length: 12
cdr3_aa: ASSPGTSGIEQF

v_call: TRBV7-9
cdr3_length: 14
cdr3_aa: ASSPRTGTGSNEQF

v_call: TRBV9
cdr3_length: 10
cdr3_aa: ASRKNTGELF

v_call: TRBV29-1
cdr3_length: 12
cdr3_aa: SVEADRRPTEAF

v_call: TRBV7-3
cdr3_length: 14
cdr3_aa: ASSLRPGTSTDTQY